The present T cell receptor (beta chain) was sequenced within a study of identical twins. Study-level points and caveats: Analyses of zero insertions could be partly confounded by invariant MAIT and iNKT cells.

This clonotype was detected only a few times. Its antigen is not known. Germline CDR1 and CDR2: MDHEN and SYDVKM. This CDR3 contains 15 residues. Trimming stripped 2 bases from V and 4 bases from J, with 14 bases between. Unique molecular identifiers were in the cDNA, with template-switch universal primer binding. One entry per CDR3 protein results from TCRdb running MiXCR on the 5' RACE reads. The table lists about 240,000 distinct CDR3 sequences, 6% to 8.5% of them singletons, with approximately 5.4% in the top ten. These data are also associated with another study on yellow fever vaccine responses in identical twins.

Sequenced sample: CD8+ T cells sorted from blood. The origin of this receptor is a woman aged 18-29 years in good health. J is TRBJ1-1 and V is TRBV28; D gene ambiguous. Here the CDR3 reads CASSLGQFSITEAFF. In nucleotides, the CDR3 is TGTGCCAGCAGTTTAGGGCAGTTCTCTATCACTGAAGCTTTCTTT.